Below, 21 T cell receptor beta chains from the same sample are listed, as sequenced in a study of T cell changes during pregnancy in multiple sclerosis. Sequencing used immunoSEQ multiplex PCR; TCRdb keeps in-frame clones, though not all of them. Of tens of thousands of clones in the sample, roughly nine tenths were seen once. This specimen was CD4+ T cells from peripheral blood mononuclear cells, taken before pregnancy. These TCRs come from a female donor with multiple sclerosis, enrolled in a pregnancy study.

The V call is TRBV5-4, the J call TRBJ2-3, with D tentatively TRBD2 (6 bases). V lost 3 bases and J 2 bases, leaving 22 bases between the germline ends. The CDR3 spans 18 residues. Germline V gene data show CDR1 as SGHNT and CDR2 as YYREEE (reference sequence). The CDR3 spells CASSSPGGGTDHTDTQYF. DNA of the CDR3: TGTGCCAGCAGCTCCCCCGGCGGCGGGACGGACCACACAGATACGCAGTATTTT.

Note on this clone: One end of the junction varies from germline; a read error may be responsible. Other DNA sequences in the sample encode the same CDR3. The chain couples TRBV7-7 to TRBJ2-7, with a possible D match to TRBD2 (6 bases). This CDR3 is built from 12 residues. In germline, CDR1 is SSHAT, CDR2 FNYEAQ (reference sequence). The CDR3 region is CASSLAGGEQYF. CDR3 in DNA: TGTGCTAGCAGCTTAGCCGGGGGAGAGCAGTACTTC.

The J gene is TRBJ2-7, the V gene TRBV5-1; 12 nucleotides line up with TRBD2. This CDR3 has 15 residues. V shed 0 bases, J shed 3 bases, and the junction held 1 base outside the gene matches. Germline V gives CDR1 SGHRS, CDR2 YFSETQ. The CDR3 DNA reads as TGCGCCAGCAGCTTGGCACTAGCGGGGGGCTACGAGCAGTACTTC. Translating it yields CASSLALAGGYEQYF.

The chain uses TRBV7-3 and TRBJ1-5; 8 bases line up with TRBD1. The CDR3 runs to 14 residues. Germline V CDR1 and CDR2: SGHTA, FQGTGA. The J segment lost 6 bases and the V segment lost 5 bases, leaving 6 bases of the junction unmatched. CDR3 residues: CASSLTGGVQPQHF. The CDR3 coding sequence is TGTGCCAGCAGCCTCACAGGGGGGGTTCAGCCCCAGCATTTT.

This chain links TRBV25-1 with TRBJ2-2; a weak D match, TRBD1 (5 bases). Germline V gene data show CDR1 as MGHDK and CDR2 as SYGVNS. The V end was cut by 4 bases, the J end by 4 bases, with 7 bases between. The CDR3 loop spans 13 amino acids. This chain's CDR3 is CASSGRVTGELFF. The CDR3 DNA reads as TGTGCCAGCAGTGGCAGGGTCACCGGGGAGCTGTTTTTT.

The gene calls are TRBV2 and TRBJ2-2; no clear D gene. Germline CDR1 SNHLY, CDR2 FYNNEI. With 6 bases removed from V and 5 bases from J, the gap between germline ends came to 7 bases. The CDR3 has 12 residues. The CDR3 sequence is CASSLETGELFF. CDR3 sequence (DNA): TGTGCCAGCAGCCTTGAGACCGGGGAGCTGTTTTTT.

The chain employs TRBV19 and TRBJ1-2; TRBD1 matches at 7 bases. The CDR3 runs 14 residues. Per germline, CDR1 LNHDA and CDR2 SQIVND (reference sequence). J lost 5 bases, V lost 3 bases, and 6 bases had no gene match. The CDR3 DNA reads TGTGCCAGTAGTATTTCAGGACAGGTTTATGGCTACACCTTC. This sequence encodes CASSISGQVYGYTF.

The J gene is TRBJ1-2, the V gene TRBV15; tentative D call: TRBD1 (6 bases). This CDR3 is 13 amino acids long. V dropped 2 bases and J dropped 8 bases, with 12 bases sitting between them. Per the germline V gene, CDR1 is LNHNV and CDR2 is YYDKDF (reference sequence). CDR3: CATSRQGSGGYTF. For the CDR3, the DNA is TGTGCCACCAGCAGACAGGGGTCGGGCGGCTACACCTTC.

The table lists this clone with a count of one. The chain combines TRBV9 with TRBJ2-3; 9 bases agree with TRBD2. This CDR3 spans 14 amino acids. Looked up from germline, CDR1 is SGDLS and CDR2 is YYNGEE. J lost 6 bases, V lost 4 bases, and 6 bases had no gene match. The chain's CDR3 is CASSPRGGRDTQYF. The CDR3 nucleotides are TGTGCCAGCAGCCCGCGGGGGGGCCGGGATACGCAGTATTTT.

This chain joins TRBV7-2 and TRBJ2-3; TRBD2 aligns across 14 bases. This CDR3 spans 16 amino acids. J was trimmed by 5 bases and V by 6 bases; bases with no gene match: 7. Germline V gene lookup returns CDR1 SGHTA and CDR2 FQGNSA. Here the CDR3 reads CASSNRLAGGGDTQYF. The CDR3 region has the DNA TGTGCCAGCAGTAATAGACTAGCGGGGGGGGGAGATACGCAGTATTTT.

The chain joins TRBV6-4 to TRBJ2-1, with 7 bases aligning to TRBD2. The CDR3 contains 17 residues. With 1 base clipped from V and 5 bases from J, the junction kept 11 bases outside the gene matches. From germline, CDR1 is MRHNA and CDR2 SNTAGT. The CDR3 DNA sequence: TGTGCCAGCAGTGACTTGGGAGGGTCTGGCCTTGACAATGAGCAGTTCTTC. Translation: CASSDLGGSGLDNEQFF.

The chain combines TRBV5-6 with TRBJ2-7; 10 bases match TRBD1. Unmatched junction bases numbered 14, after V lost 4 bases and J lost 7 bases. The CDR3 has 16 residues. Germline assignment: CDR1 SGHDT and CDR2 YYEEEE. CDR3 residues: CASSPLGGQGTSEQYF. The CDR3 coding sequence is TGTGCCAGCAGCCCTCTGGGGGGACAGGGGACAAGTGAGCAGTACTTC.

The genes are TRBV7-9 and TRBJ1-5, with 9 bases aligning to TRBD1. This CDR3 has 15 residues. Trimming cost V 1 base and J 4 bases; bases outside gene matches: 2. Germline V lookup: CDR1 SEHNR, CDR2 FQNEAQ (reference sequence). The CDR3 DNA sequence: TGTGCCAGCAGCTTAGGACAGGGGGTTAATCAGCCCCAGCATTTT. This translates into CASSLGQGVNQPQHF.

The V gene is TRBV10-3, the J gene TRBJ2-3, with 9 bases that match TRBD1. Germline lookup yields CDR1 ENHRY and CDR2 SYGVKD. V lost 5 bases, J lost 2 bases, and 8 bases stayed unmatched. The CDR3 length is 16 residues. CDR3 nucleotides: TGTGCCATCAGTCTGGGGACAGGGAGTCCCACAGATACGCAGTATTTT. This translates into CAISLGTGSPTDTQYF.

The CDR3 region has the DNA TGTGCCAGCATCCCTCGCCCGGGTAGCGGGGCCTACAATGAGCAGTTCTTC. The encoded protein is CASIPRPGSGAYNEQFF. The J gene is TRBJ2-1, the V gene TRBV2; 8 positions match TRBD2. The CDR3 is 17 residues long. The J segment lost 2 bases and the V segment lost 7 bases, leaving 13 bases of the junction unmatched. Per the germline V gene, CDR1 is SNHLY and CDR2 is FYNNEI.

The V gene is TRBV18, the J gene TRBJ1-2, with unresolved D. This CDR3 region has 12 residues. V was pared by 6 bases and J by 8 bases, with 13 bases between. Germline V CDR1 and CDR2: KGHSH, LQKENI. In DNA form, the CDR3 reads TGTGCCAGCTCCCTCCTTAGGGAGGGCTACACCTTC. It encodes CASSLLREGYTF.

The chain's CDR3 is CASSQELAGGLDTQYF. CDR3 nucleotide sequence: TGTGCCAGCAGCCAAGAACTAGCGGGGGGGCTGGATACGCAGTATTTT. This chain connects TRBV4-2 to TRBJ2-3; 13 nucleotides align to TRBD2. The CDR3 length is 16 residues. The V and J ends lost 0 bases and 6 bases, in that order; junction bases with no gene match: 3. CDR1 LGHNA and CDR2 YNFKEQ come from the germline V gene.

The V call is TRBV2, the J call TRBJ1-2; D is perhaps TRBD1 (5 bases). The ends were cut back, 3 bases at V and 4 bases at J, with 12 bases in the middle. Germline CDR1 SNHLY, CDR2 FYNNEI. CDR3 length: 14 residues. The CDR3 protein is CASSEGTDLYGYTF. The CDR3 nucleotides read TGTGCCAGCAGTGAGGGGACTGACCTCTATGGCTACACCTTC.

The chain recombines TRBV6-4 with TRBJ2-1; 8 bases map to TRBD1. Germline lookup yields CDR1 MRHNA and CDR2 SNTAGT. This CDR3 has 15 amino acids. With V trimmed by 4 bases and J by 3 bases, 5 bases remained unmatched. The CDR3 DNA reads TGTGCCAGCAGTGCCGACAGGGGCCTCTACAATGAGCAGTTCTTC. Translated, it gives CASSADRGLYNEQFF.

The chain employs TRBV18 and TRBJ1-1; D might be TRBD1 (5 bases). The CDR3 length is 17 residues. V gave up 0 bases and J gave up 4 bases, with 18 bases separating them. CDR1 is KGHSH, CDR2 LQKENI, per germline. CDR3 sequence reads: CASSPPGLRAGGTEAFF. The CDR3 bases are TGTGCCAGCTCACCACCGGGACTCAGGGCCGGGGGCACTGAAGCTTTCTTT.

The chain combines TRBV7-2 with TRBJ2-3, with TRBD2 matching 12 bases. Unmatched junction bases numbered 1, after V lost 1 base and J lost 2 bases. Germline loops: CDR1 SGHTA, CDR2 FQGNSA. The length of the CDR3 is 16 residues. CDR3 coding DNA: TGTGCCAGCAGCTTAGGACTAGCGGGGGCCACAGATACGCAGTATTTT. This gives the protein CASSLGLAGATDTQYF.